The entry below gives a single T cell receptor beta chain sequence along with its context. What it binds is not known. These data come from a study of T cell responses to AZD1222 COVID-19 vaccine. General study points: Baseline seropositivity characterized only a handful of AZD1222 recipients.

Method: immunoSEQ multiplex PCR; TCRdb's copy keeps in-frame clones and lacks some. The sample records 140,000 or so clones, roughly nine tenths being singletons. The CDR3 runs 12 residues. The germline V gene encodes CDR1 SGHTA and CDR2 FQGNSA. J gave up 3 bases and V 7 bases, and 3 bases lay outside the gene matches. The chain joins TRBV7-2 to TRBJ2-7; 7 bases map to TRBD2. The source material was peripheral blood, sampled 28 days after the second dose of the MenACWY control vaccine. The clonotype was recovered from an adult who received the MenACWY meningococcal vaccine as a control. CDR3 loop: CASTSGGYEQYF. The CDR3 coding sequence is TGTGCCAGCACCTCGGGAGGCTACGAGCAGTACTTC.